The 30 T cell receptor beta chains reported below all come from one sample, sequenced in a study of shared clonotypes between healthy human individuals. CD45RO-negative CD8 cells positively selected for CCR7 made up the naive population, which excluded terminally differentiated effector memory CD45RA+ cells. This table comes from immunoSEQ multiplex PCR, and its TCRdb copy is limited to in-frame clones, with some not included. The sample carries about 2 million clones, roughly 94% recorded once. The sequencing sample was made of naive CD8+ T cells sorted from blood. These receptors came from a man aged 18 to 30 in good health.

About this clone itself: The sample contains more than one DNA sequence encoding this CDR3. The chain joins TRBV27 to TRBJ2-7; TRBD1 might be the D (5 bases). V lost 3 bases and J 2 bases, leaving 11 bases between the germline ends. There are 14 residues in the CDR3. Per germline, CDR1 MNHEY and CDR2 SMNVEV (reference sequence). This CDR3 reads CASSLQGFAYEQYF. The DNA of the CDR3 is TGTGCCAGCAGTTTGCAGGGATTCGCCTACGAGCAGTACTTC.

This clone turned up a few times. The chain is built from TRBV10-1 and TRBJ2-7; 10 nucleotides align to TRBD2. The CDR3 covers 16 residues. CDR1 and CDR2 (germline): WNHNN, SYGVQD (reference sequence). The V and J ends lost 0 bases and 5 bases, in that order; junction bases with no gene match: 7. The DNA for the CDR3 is TGCGCCAGCAGTGAGTCAAGGGAGCGGGAGGGCAACGAGCAGTACTTC. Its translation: CASSESREREGNEQYF.

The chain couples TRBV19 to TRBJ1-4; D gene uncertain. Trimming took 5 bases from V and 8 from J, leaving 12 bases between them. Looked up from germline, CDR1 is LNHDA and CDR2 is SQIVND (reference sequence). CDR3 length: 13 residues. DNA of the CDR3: TGTGCCAGTAGTGGTCCCTCGGGAGAAAAACTGTTTTTT. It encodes CASSGPSGEKLFF. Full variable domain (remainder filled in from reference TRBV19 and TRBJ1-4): DGGITQSPKYLFRKEGQNVTLSCEQNLNHDAMYWYRQDPGQGLRLIYYSQIVNDFQKGDIAEGYSVSREKKESFPLTVTSAQKNPTAFYLCASSGPSGEKLFFGSGTQLSVL.

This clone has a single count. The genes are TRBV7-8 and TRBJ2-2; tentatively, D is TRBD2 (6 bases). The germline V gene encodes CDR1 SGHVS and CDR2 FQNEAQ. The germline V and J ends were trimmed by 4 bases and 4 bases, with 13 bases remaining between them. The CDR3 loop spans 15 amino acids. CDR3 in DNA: TGTGCCAGCAGCTCCACCGGGGGACCCACCGGGGAGCTGTTTTTT. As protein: CASSSTGGPTGELFF.

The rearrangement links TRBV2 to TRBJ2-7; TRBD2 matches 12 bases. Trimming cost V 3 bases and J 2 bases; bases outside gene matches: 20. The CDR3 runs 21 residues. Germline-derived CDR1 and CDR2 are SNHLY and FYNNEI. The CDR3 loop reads CASSEVGTGGLAGTFPYEQYF. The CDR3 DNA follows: TGTGCCAGCAGTGAGGTGGGAACGGGCGGACTAGCGGGAACTTTCCCCTACGAGCAGTACTTC.

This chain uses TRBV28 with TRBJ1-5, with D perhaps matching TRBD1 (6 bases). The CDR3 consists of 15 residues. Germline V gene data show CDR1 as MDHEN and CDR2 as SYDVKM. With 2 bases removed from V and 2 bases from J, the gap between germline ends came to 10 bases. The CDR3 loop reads CASSLRGVGNQPQHF. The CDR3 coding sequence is TGTGCCAGCAGTTTAAGGGGGGTAGGCAATCAGCCCCAGCATTTT.

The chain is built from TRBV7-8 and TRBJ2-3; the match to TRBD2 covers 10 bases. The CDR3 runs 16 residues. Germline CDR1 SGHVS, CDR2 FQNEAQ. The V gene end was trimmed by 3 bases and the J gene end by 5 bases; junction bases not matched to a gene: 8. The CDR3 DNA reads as TGTGCCAGCAGCTTGGGGAGCGGGAGGGCCAGAGATACGCAGTATTTT. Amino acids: CASSLGSGRARDTQYF.

CDR3 sequence (DNA): TGTGCCAGCAGTTTCGGAGGGGGCAAGTCCTACGAGCAGTACTTC. Its translation: CASSFGGGKSYEQYF. This chain connects TRBV28 to TRBJ2-7, with D maybe TRBD1 (7 bases). Between the trimmed V and J ends, which lost 3 bases and 1 base, there was a span of 13 bases. There are 15 residues in the CDR3. Germline CDR1 MDHEN, CDR2 SYDVKM.

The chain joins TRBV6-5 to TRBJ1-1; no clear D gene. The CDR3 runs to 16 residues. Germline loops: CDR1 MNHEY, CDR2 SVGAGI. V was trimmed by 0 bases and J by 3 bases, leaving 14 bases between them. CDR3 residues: CASSYSPRARDTEAFF. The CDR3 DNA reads TGTGCCAGCAGTTACTCCCCCAGAGCGAGGGACACTGAAGCTTTCTTT.

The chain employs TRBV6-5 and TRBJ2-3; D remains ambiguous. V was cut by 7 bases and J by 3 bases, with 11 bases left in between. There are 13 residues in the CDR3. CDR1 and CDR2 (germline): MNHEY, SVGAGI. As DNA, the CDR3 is TGTGCCAGCACCTCCTTAGTTACAGATACGCAGTATTTT. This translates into CASTSLVTDTQYF.

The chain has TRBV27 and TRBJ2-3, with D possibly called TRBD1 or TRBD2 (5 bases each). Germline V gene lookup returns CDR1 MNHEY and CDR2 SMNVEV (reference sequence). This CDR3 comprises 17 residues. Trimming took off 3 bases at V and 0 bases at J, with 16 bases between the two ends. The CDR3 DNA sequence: TGTGCCAGCAGTTTGGTAGGGACGTTCCCTAGCACAGATACGCAGTATTTT. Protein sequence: CASSLVGTFPSTDTQYF.

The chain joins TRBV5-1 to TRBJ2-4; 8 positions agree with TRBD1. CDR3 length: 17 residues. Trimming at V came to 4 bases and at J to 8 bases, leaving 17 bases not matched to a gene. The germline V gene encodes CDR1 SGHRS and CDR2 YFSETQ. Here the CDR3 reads CASSQKTTGVGLDIQYF. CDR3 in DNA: TGCGCCAGCAGCCAAAAGACGACAGGGGTTGGTTTGGACATTCAGTACTTC.

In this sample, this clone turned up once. CDR3 sequence: CASSQVGTGQETQYF. The CDR3 bases are TGTGCCAGCAGCCAAGTAGGAACGGGCCAAGAGACCCAGTACTTC. The rearrangement links TRBV14 to TRBJ2-5, with D unresolved. CDR1 is SGHDN and CDR2 is FVKESK in the germline V gene. This CDR3 has 15 amino acids. The germline V and J ends were trimmed by 1 base and 1 base, with 10 bases remaining between them.

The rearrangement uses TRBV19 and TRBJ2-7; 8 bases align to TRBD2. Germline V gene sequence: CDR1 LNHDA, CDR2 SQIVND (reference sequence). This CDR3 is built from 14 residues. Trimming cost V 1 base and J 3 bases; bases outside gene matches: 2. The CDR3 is CASSIALAGYEQYF. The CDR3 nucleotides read TGTGCCAGTAGTATAGCCCTAGCGGGCTACGAGCAGTACTTC. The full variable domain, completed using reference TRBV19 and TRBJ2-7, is DGGITQSPKYLFRKEGQNVTLSCEQNLNHDAMYWYRQDPGQGLRLIYYSQIVNDFQKGDIAEGYSVSREKKESFPLTVTSAQKNPTAFYLCASSIALAGYEQYFGPGTRLTVT.

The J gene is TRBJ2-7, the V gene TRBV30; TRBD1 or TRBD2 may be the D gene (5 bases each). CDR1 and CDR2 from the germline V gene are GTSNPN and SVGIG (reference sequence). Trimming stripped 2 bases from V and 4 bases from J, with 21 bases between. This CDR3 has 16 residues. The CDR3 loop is CAWSHGTASPAYEQYF. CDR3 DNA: TGTGCCTGGAGTCATGGGACCGCATCCCCCGCATACGAGCAGTACTTC.

The CDR3 sequence is CASSQRSGQGIYEQYF. CDR3 coding DNA: TGTGCCAGCAGCCAACGCTCTGGACAGGGGATCTACGAGCAGTACTTC. The rearrangement joins TRBV5-6 to TRBJ2-7; 9 bases align to TRBD1. V lost 4 bases to trimming and J lost 3 bases; unmatched junction nucleotides: 11. The CDR3 has 16 amino acids. The germline V gene has CDR1 SGHDT and CDR2 YYEEEE.

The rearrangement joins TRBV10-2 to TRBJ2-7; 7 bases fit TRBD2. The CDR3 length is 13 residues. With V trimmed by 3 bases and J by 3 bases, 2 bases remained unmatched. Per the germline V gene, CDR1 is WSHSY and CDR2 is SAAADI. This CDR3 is CASSERGDYEQYF. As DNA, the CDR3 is TGCGCCAGCAGTGAACGGGGGGACTACGAGCAGTACTTC.

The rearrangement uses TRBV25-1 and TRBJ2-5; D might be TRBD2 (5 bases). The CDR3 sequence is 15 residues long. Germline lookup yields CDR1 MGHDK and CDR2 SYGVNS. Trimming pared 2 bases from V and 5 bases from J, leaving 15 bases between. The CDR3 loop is CASSEGIHRGETQYF. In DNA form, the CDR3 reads TGTGCCAGCAGTGAAGGGATACACCGGGGTGAGACCCAGTACTTC.

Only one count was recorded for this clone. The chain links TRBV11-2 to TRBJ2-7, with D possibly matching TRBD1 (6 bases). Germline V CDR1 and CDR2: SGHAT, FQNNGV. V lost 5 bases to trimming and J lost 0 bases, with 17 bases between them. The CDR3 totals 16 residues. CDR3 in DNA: TGTGCCAGCAGCACCCGCCTCAGGGGAAGCTCCTACGAGCAGTACTTC. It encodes CASSTRLRGSSYEQYF.

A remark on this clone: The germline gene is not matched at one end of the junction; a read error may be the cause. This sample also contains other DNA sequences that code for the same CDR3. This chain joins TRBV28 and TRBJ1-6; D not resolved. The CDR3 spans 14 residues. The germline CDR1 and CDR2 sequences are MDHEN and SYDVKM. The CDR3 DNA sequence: TGTGCCAGCAGTTTAGGGGTAGGGAATTCACCTCTCCACTTT. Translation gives CASSLGVGNSPLHF.

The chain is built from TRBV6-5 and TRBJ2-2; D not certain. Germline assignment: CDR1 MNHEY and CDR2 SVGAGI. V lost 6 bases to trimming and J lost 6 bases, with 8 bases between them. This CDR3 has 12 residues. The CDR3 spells CASSHPPGELFF. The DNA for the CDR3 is TGTGCCAGCAGCCACCCTCCCGGGGAGCTGTTTTTT.

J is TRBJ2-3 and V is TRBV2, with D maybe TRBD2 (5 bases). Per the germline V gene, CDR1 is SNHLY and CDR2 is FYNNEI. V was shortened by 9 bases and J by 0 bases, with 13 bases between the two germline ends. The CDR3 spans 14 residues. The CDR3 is CASRDSVSTDTQYF. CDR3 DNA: TGTGCCAGTCGGGATTCGGTGAGCACAGATACGCAGTATTTT.

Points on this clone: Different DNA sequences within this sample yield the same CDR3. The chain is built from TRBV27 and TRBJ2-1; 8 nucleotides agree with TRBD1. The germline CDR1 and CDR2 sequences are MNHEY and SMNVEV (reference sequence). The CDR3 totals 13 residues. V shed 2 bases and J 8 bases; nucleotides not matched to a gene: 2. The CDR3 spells CASSLRTGYEQFF. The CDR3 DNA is TGTGCCAGCAGTTTAAGGACAGGGTATGAGCAGTTCTTC.

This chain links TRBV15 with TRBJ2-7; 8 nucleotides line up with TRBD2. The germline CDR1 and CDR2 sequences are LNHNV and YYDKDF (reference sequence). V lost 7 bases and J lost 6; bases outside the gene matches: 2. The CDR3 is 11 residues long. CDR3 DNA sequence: TGTGCCACCACCGGGGGGGGCGAGCAGTACTTC. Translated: CATTGGGEQYF.

Here the CDR3 reads CASSEEASGGESDTQYF. The CDR3 DNA is TGTGCCAGCAGTGAAGAGGCTAGCGGGGGTGAGTCAGATACGCAGTATTTT. The chain carries TRBV6-1 and TRBJ2-3; 10 bases are shared with TRBD2. Losses at the gene ends were 1 base for V and 4 bases for J; bases not matched to a gene: 8. CDR1 is MNHNS, CDR2 SASEGT, per germline. This CDR3 comprises 17 residues.

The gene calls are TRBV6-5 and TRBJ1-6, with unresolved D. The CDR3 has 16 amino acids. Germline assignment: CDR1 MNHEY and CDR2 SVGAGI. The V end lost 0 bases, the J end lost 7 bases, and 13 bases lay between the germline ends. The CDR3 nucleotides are TGTGCCAGCAGTTACTCCTGGGATGGATGGAATTCACCCCTCCACTTT. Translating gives CASSYSWDGWNSPLHF.

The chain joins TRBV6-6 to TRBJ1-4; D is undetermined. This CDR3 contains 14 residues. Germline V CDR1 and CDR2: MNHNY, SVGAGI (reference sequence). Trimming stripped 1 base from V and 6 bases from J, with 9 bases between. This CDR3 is CASSYYPSDEKLFF. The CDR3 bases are TGTGCCAGCAGTTACTACCCCTCCGATGAAAAACTGTTTTTT.

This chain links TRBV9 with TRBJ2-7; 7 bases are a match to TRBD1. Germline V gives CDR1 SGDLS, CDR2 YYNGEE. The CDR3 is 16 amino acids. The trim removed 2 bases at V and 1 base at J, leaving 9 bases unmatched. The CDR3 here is CASSVGPGTASYEQYF. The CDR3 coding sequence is TGTGCCAGCAGCGTGGGGCCCGGGACAGCTTCCTACGAGCAGTACTTC.

The CDR3 DNA is TGTGCCAGCAGCGTAGTCGAGGTTTGGGACACCGGGGAGCTGTTTTTT. This gives the protein CASSVVEVWDTGELFF. The J gene is TRBJ2-2, the V gene TRBV9; D is unclear. This CDR3 comprises 16 residues. Looked up from germline, CDR1 is SGDLS and CDR2 is YYNGEE. V was trimmed by 0 bases and J by 3 bases, leaving 12 bases between them.

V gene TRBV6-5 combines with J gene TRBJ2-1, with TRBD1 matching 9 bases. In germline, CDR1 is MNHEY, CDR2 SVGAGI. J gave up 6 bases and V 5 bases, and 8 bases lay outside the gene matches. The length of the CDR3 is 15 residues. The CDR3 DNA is TGTGCCAGCAGTGTGACAGGGGGTTTCATCAATGAGCAGTTCTTC. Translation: CASSVTGGFINEQFF.